A selection of T cell receptor beta chains follows, all from one sample in a study of blood T cells in healthy people across ages. MiXCR, applied by TCRdb to the 5' RACE reads, yields one record per CDR3 protein. The sample has hundreds of thousands of distinct CDR3 sequences, 52% seen once; the top ten hold roughly 12%. Specimen: blood. The receptors come from a woman older than 75 in good health. Both conserved end residues are part of each CDR3. D genes are given only for firm matches. Only part of the rows carry a size: once, few, many, or a class if the clone is expanded.

D	size	V	J	DNA	CDR3
-	-	TRBV27	TRBJ1-3	TGTGCCAGCAGTTTATCAGGGTACGGAAACACCATATATTTT	CASSLSGYGNTIYF
-	few	TRBV20-1	TRBJ1-6	TGCAGTGCTAGATCTCTAGTGGGGGTTAATTCACCCCTCCACTTT	CSARSLVGVNSPLHF
-	-	TRBV29-1	TRBJ2-3	TGCAGCTCCTCCGTGGGGGGAGATACGCAGTATTTT	CSSSVGGDTQYF
-	many	TRBV7-9	TRBJ2-1	TGTGCCAGCGAGAATGCAGGGATGAGAAATGAGCAGTTCTTC	CASENAGMRNEQFF
-	few	TRBV12-3/TRBV12-4	TRBJ2-3	TGTGCCAGCACCCCCAACCCAGGGGCCAGTCGGTCGGCAGATACGCAGTATTTT	CASTPNPGASRSADTQYF
-	-	TRBV7-8	TRBJ2-7	TGTGCCAGCAGCTTGTATACTAGGGGAAGCGGTGAGCAGTACTTC	CASSLYTRGSGEQYF
TRBD1	many	TRBV7-2	TRBJ2-1	TGTGCCAGCACAGACAGGGGGCGGATTGAGCAGTTCTTC	CASTDRGRIEQFF
TRBD2	-	TRBV20-1	TRBJ2-5	TGCAGTGCTAGTCCGCTAGCGGACGGAGAGCAGTACTTC	CSASPLADGEQYF
-	few	TRBV20-1	TRBJ1-1	TGCAGTGCTAGAGGCCGACTCGTGGGGAACACTGAAGCTTTCTTT	CSARGRLVGNTEAFF
-	-	TRBV29-1	TRBJ2-2	TGCAGCGTTGGCGAGCGGACCCCCTTTGGGACCGGGGAGCCGTTTTTT	CSVGERTPFGTGEPFF
-	-	TRBV6-6	TRBJ1-5	TGTGCCAGCAGTTACGTTTCAGGTAGTAGCAATCAGCCCCAGCATTTT	CASSYVSGSSNQPQHF
-	once	TRBV13	TRBJ1-2	TGTGCCAGCAGCTTCGGGGACGACACGAACTATGGCTACACCTTC	CASSFGDDTNYGYTF
-	-	TRBV27	TRBJ1-6	TGTGCCAGCAGTTTACGAGGAGTCTCCTATAATTCACCCCTCCACTTT	CASSLRGVSYNSPLHF
-	-	TRBV5-1	TRBJ2-7	TGCGCCAGCAGCCTCGCTCTCCAGCGGAACTACGAGCAGTACTTC	CASSLALQRNYEQYF
-	-	TRBV24-1	TRBJ1-5	TGTGCCACCAGCCCCGACAGGTTCGAGCCCCAGCATTTT	CATSPDRFEPQHF
-	-	TRBV24-1	TRBJ2-5	TGTGCCACCAGTGATTCCTCCCCCCGGGAGACCCAGTACTTC	CATSDSSPRETQYF
TRBD2	-	TRBV19	TRBJ2-6	TGTGCCAGTAGTATTACCGGACTAGCGGGGGCGTCTGGGGCCAACGTCCTGACTTTC	CASSITGLAGASGANVLTF
-	-	TRBV20-1	TRBJ1-4	TGCAGTGCCCCGGCCAGTGTCAGCGGGGGGAAACTGTTTTTT	CSAPASVSGGKLFF
-	many	TRBV10-3	TRBJ2-3	TGTGCCATCAGTGGGGGAAACACAGATACGCAGTATTTT	CAISGGNTDTQYF
-	-	TRBV10-3	TRBJ2-3	TGTGCCATCACCCCGAGGGGTACAGATACGCAGTATTTT	CAITPRGTDTQYF
-	many	TRBV10-3	TRBJ1-2	TGTGCCATCAGTGAGTCTGGGAGGGAATGGTATGGCTACACCTTC	CAISESGREWYGYTF
TRBD1	few	TRBV5-1	TRBJ2-3	TGCGCCAGCAGCTCGGAGACAGGGGGGCCAGATACGCAGTATTTT	CASSSETGGPDTQYF
-	-	TRBV28	TRBJ2-7	TGTGCCAGCCGGGACTGCTACGAGCAGTACTTC	CASRDCYEQYF
-	-	TRBV4-2	TRBJ2-1	TGTGCCAGCAGCCAGCGGACGGCGAGCTCCTACAATGAGCAGTTCTTC	CASSQRTASSYNEQFF
-	-	TRBV3-1	TRBJ2-7	TGTGCCAGCAGCCCGATGGTCGGAGGGACCAACCCCTACGAGCAGTACTTC	CASSPMVGGTNPYEQYF
-	-	TRBV12-3/TRBV12-4	TRBJ2-7	TGTGCCAACAGTTTAAACCGATGGAATGAGCAGTACTTC	CANSLNRWNEQYF
TRBD1	-	TRBV5-6	TRBJ1-1	TGTGCCAGCAGCTTATACAGGGGGGCTGAAGCTTTCTTT	CASSLYRGAEAFF
TRBD1	-	TRBV12-3/TRBV12-4	TRBJ1-6	TGTGCCAGCAGTTTAGACAGGGGGCATTCACCCCTCCACTTT	CASSLDRGHSPLHF
-	-	TRBV27	TRBJ1-1	TGTGCCAGCAGTCGCGGGGAGACGGGCACTGAAGCTTTCTTT	CASSRGETGTEAFF
-	-	TRBV5-5	TRBJ1-1	TGTGCCAGCAGCTTCGGTTGGAGGGAAGCTTTCTTT	CASSFGWREAFF
-	-	TRBV4-1	TRBJ2-6	TGCGCCAGCAGCCAATGGTCAGATCTCTCTGGGGCCAACGTCCTGACTTTC	CASSQWSDLSGANVLTF
-	many	TRBV4-2	TRBJ2-5	TGTGCCAGCAGCCCATTGGGTCGAGGGCTTGGGGAGACCCAGTACTTC	CASSPLGRGLGETQYF
-	few	TRBV6-1	TRBJ1-1	TGTGCCAGCAGTAGGCCAGACCGGAACACTGAAGCTTTCTTT	CASSRPDRNTEAFF
TRBD1	many	TRBV5-1	TRBJ1-4	TGCGCCAGCAGCCCCACAGGGGCAACTAATGAAAAACTGTTTTTT	CASSPTGATNEKLFF
-	-	TRBV20-1	TRBJ2-7	TGCAGTGCTCGCGGGACAGCCTCCTACGAGCAGTACTTC	CSARGTASYEQYF
-	many	TRBV25-1	TRBJ2-5	TGTGCCAGCAGTCGAACACAGACCAGCCCAGAGACCCAGTACTTC	CASSRTQTSPETQYF
TRBD1	many	TRBV28	TRBJ2-7	TGTGCCAGCAGATTACAGGGGAGTTACGAGCAGTACTTC	CASRLQGSYEQYF
-	-	TRBV6-4	TRBJ2-1	TGTGCCAGCAGTAAACCAGTAGAGCAGTTCTTC	CASSKPVEQFF
-	many	TRBV5-1	TRBJ2-5	TGCGCCAGCACGGAAGCTGGGGCTGGAGAGACCCAGTACTTC	CASTEAGAGETQYF
-	-	TRBV12-3/TRBV12-4	TRBJ2-5	TGTGCCAGCAGGGACACAGGGTCTGGTGGGACCCAGTACTTC	CASRDTGSGGTQYF
-	many	TRBV5-1	TRBJ2-3	TGCGCCAGCAGCTTGAAATCTGGGACGCAGTATTTT	CASSLKSGTQYF
TRBD2	few	TRBV5-1	TRBJ2-2	TGCGCCAGCGGACTAGCGGGAGGGACCGGGGAGCTGTTTTTT	CASGLAGGTGELFF
-	-	TRBV4-2	TRBJ1-2	TGTGCCAGCAGCCAAGTCAGCCGGGGCGAAGCCTACACCTTC	CASSQVSRGEAYTF
-	-	TRBV2	TRBJ2-5	TGTGCCAGCTGCCGGGACGCAACGTACCAAGAGACCCAGTACTTC	CASCRDATYQETQYF
TRBD1	-	TRBV12-3/TRBV12-4	TRBJ1-6	TGTGCCAGCAGTTCGGGACAGGGGACATCACCCCTCCACTTT	CASSSGQGTSPLHF
TRBD1	few	TRBV10-3	TRBJ1-5	TGTGCCATCAGGGGACAGGGGGCCTACCAGCCCCAGCATTTT	CAIRGQGAYQPQHF
-	-	TRBV6-6	TRBJ2-7	TGTGCCAGCAGTTACTATTTTGGGGACCGAACCTACGAGCAGTACTTC	CASSYYFGDRTYEQYF
TRBD1	-	TRBV12-3/TRBV12-4	TRBJ1-2	TGTGCCACCGGGACAGCCCTCCCGAGGGGCTACACCTTC	CATGTALPRGYTF
-	-	TRBV7-9	TRBJ1-1	TGTGCCAGCAGCTTAGGAGGGGACATTGAAGCTTTCTTT	CASSLGGDIEAFF
-	-	TRBV25-1	TRBJ1-2	TGTGCCAGCAGTGAACCGGGACTTCACTATGGCTACACCTTC	CASSEPGLHYGYTF
TRBD2	once	TRBV12-3/TRBV12-4	TRBJ2-7	TGTGCCAGCAGTCCGGGGACTAGCGGAATTAGCTCCTACGAGCAGTACTTC	CASSPGTSGISSYEQYF
-	-	TRBV28	TRBJ2-4	TGTGCCAGCGCCCCCGGCCAGAGAAACATTCAGTACTTC	CASAPGQRNIQYF
TRBD1	-	TRBV11-1	TRBJ2-2	TGTGCCAGCAGCACACACGGACAGGGCGGCACCGGGGAGCTGTTTTTT	CASSTHGQGGTGELFF
TRBD1	many	TRBV28	TRBJ1-2	TGTGCCAGCAGCTGGGGACAGCCGTCTTATGGCTACACCTTC	CASSWGQPSYGYTF
-	few	TRBV20-1	TRBJ2-3	TGCAGTGCTAGAGGACACGAGTTCGCTAGCACAGATACGCAGTATTTT	CSARGHEFASTDTQYF
-	-	TRBV24-1	TRBJ2-2	TGTGCCACTGCCGGGGGCCGTCGAAACTCCGGGGAGCTGTTTTTT	CATAGGRRNSGELFF
-	-	TRBV6-6	TRBJ2-1	TGTGCCAGCAGCACCACAGGGACTAATTCCTACAATGAGCAGTTCTTC	CASSTTGTNSYNEQFF
-	-	TRBV15	TRBJ2-1	TGTGCCACCAGCAGGGCTAGTCGGAACAATGAGCAGTTCTTC	CATSRASRNNEQFF
TRBD1	-	TRBV9	TRBJ2-3	TGTGCCAGCAGCGTTCAGGGGGCGCTCACAGATACGCAGTATTTT	CASSVQGALTDTQYF
-	many	TRBV29-1	TRBJ2-7	TGCAGCGTTGAAGACAGTACCTACGAGCAGTACTTC	CSVEDSTYEQYF